The text below deals with one T cell receptor beta chain. The antigen remains undetermined. The data are from a study of cytomegalovirus exposure and HLA in healthy donors. General observations from the study: Analyses of presence and absence presupposed an approximately uniform sequencing depth across donors. In a later analysis, at a false discovery rate of 0.05, over 15,000 TCR beta sequences were associated with HLA alleles.

The study ran its PCR with 60 Vbeta and 13 Jbeta primers. TCRdb's table, derived via immunoSEQ multiplex PCR, lists solely in-frame clones and lacks some. The sample holds 100,000 to 150,000 clones. The V gene end was trimmed by 7 bases and the J gene end by 7 bases; junction bases not matched to a gene: 3. The CDR3 contains 13 residues. Per the germline V gene, CDR1 is WSHSY and CDR2 is SAAADI. Source material: PBMCs. This TCR was recovered from a middle-aged man in good health and CMV-seronegative. The gene calls are TRBV10-2 and TRBJ1-4; 10 nucleotides align to TRBD1. The CDR3: CASIGQGGEKLFF. Here the CDR3 DNA reads TGCGCCAGCATTGGACAGGGGGGTGAAAAACTGTTTTTT.